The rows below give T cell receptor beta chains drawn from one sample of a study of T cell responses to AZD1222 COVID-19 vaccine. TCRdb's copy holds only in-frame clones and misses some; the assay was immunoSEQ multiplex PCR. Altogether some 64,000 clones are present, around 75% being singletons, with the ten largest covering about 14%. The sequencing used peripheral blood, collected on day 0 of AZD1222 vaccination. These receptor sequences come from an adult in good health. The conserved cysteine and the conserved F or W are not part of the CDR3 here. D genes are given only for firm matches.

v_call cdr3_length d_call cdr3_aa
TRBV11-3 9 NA ASSHRGELF
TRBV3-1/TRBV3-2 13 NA ASSQGEGSWGTQY
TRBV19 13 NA ASSNQDLGNQPQH
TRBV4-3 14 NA ASSQDRVLSSYEQY
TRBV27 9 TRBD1 ASRQTGPAF
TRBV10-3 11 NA ATSPEPNTEAF
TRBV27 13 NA ASSSGLWGNQPQH
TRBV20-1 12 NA SASPQGDNYGYT
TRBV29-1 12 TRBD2 SVGVQRGTYEQY
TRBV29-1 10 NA SVKQYQETQY
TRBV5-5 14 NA ASSLSTRTEIYGYT
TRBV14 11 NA ASSPQAGQPQH
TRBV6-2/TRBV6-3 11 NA ASSLGGNTEAF
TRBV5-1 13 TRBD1 ASAPWDRQNYGYT
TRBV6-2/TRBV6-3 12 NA ASNPGSSSYEQY
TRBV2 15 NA ASSEAFTGTHTDTQY
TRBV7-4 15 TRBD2 ASSLGSGGPSYNEQF
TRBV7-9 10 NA ASSSMGDEQY
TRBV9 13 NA ASSPRGDTGNTIY
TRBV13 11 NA ASSLDPTDTQY
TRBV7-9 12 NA ATQGQFMNTEAF
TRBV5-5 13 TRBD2 ASSLTSGGLETQY
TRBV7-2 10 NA ASSSRAGGYT
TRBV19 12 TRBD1 ATQRGQYTGELF
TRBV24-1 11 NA ATSDMGPGELF
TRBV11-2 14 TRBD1 ASSSTTGETNEKLF
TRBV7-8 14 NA ASSSEVRGRNTEAF
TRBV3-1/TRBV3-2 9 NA ASVLADTQY
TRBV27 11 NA ASRTPTRGALH
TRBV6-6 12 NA ASSESGSNYGYT
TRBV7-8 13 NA ASSLSNGRNTEAF
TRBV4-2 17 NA ASSQVGVLSGSSYNEQF
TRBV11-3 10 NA ASSYEGSEQY